This T cell receptor (beta chain) was identified in a study of blood T cell repertoires in COVID-19. TCRdb's table, derived via immunoSEQ multiplex PCR, lists solely in-frame clones and lacks some. The profile shows more than 250,000 clones, roughly 90% of them singletons. This TCR was recovered from a man aged 18 to 29 who had recovered from COVID-19. The sequenced sample was peripheral blood.

CDR3 coding DNA: TGTGCCAGCAGCTTAGAGCAGGGTCCTAACTATGGCTACACCTTC. This gives the protein CASSLEQGPNYGYTF. The chain uses TRBV7-2 and TRBJ1-2, with D tentatively TRBD1 (5 bases). The CDR3 is 15 residues long. In germline, CDR1 is SGHTA, CDR2 FQGNSA. The ends were cut back, 1 base at V and 0 bases at J, with 9 bases in the middle.